This record covers a single T cell receptor (beta chain). These data belong to a study of blood T cell repertoires in COVID-19. Overall study context: Material from acute and convalescent COVID-19 was sourced from the United States, Italy and Spain.

The CDR3 length is 14 residues. Germline V gene sequence: CDR1 MNHEY, CDR2 SMNVEV (reference sequence). Trimming cost V 5 bases and J 5 bases; bases outside gene matches: 5. Sequenced by immunoSEQ multiplex PCR; TCRdb stores in-frame clones only, minus some. This table holds about 180,000 clones, 89% found once. The receptor was isolated from a man aged 18 to 29 who had recovered from COVID-19. The chain couples TRBV27 to TRBJ2-3; the match to TRBD1 covers 9 bases. Source material: peripheral blood. The DNA for the CDR3 is TGTGCCAGCAGTACCCTGGACAGGGGAGATACGCAGTATTTT. This sequence encodes CASSTLDRGDTQYF.